The clone carrying this T cell receptor (beta chain) was seen repeatedly, ten times or more. The antigen is not known. These data belong to a study of T cell repertoires in cytomegalovirus infection. Study in general: A matching HLA type, together with CMV infection, was signaled by public TCR beta signatures. General observations from the study: CMV carriers having the relevant HLA were flagged by cumulative public TCR beta family frequency. CMV-specific HLA-C-restricted TCR beta clonotypes dominated the ex vivo response.

This CDR3 contains 14 residues. V lost 7 bases, J lost 3 bases, and 15 bases lay in between. CDR1 and CDR2 from the germline V gene are SEHNR and FQNEAQ (reference sequence). TCRdb ran MiXCR on the reads and lists one entry per CDR3 protein. This table has roughly 310,000 distinct CDR3 sequences, roughly a sixth appearing once. The rearrangement links TRBV7-9 to TRBJ2-5; TRBD2 might be the D (5 bases). Sequenced material: PBMCs. The TCR originated in a human donor in good health (CMV status not recorded). Some clones in this sample may be carry-over from other donors' samples. CDR3 residues: CASTSRGGEETQYF. CDR3 nucleotide sequence: TGTGCCAGCACCTCACGAGGAGGAGAAGAGACCCAGTACTTC.